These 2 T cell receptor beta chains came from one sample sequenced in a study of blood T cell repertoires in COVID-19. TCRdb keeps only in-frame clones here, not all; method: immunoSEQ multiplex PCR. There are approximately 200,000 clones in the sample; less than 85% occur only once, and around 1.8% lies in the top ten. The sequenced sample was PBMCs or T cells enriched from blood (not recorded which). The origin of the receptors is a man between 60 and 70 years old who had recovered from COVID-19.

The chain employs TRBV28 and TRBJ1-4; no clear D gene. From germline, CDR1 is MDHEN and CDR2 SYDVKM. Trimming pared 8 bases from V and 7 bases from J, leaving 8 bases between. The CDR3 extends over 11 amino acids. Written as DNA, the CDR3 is TGTGCCAGCCTGATCGGTGAAAAACTGTTTTTT. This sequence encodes CASLIGEKLFF. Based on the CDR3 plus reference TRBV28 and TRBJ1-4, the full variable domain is DVKVTQSSRYLVKRTGEKVFLECVQDMDHENMFWYRQDPGLGLRLIYFSYDVKMKEKGDIPEGYSVSREKKERFSLILESASTNQTSMYLCASLIGEKLFFGSGTQLSVL.

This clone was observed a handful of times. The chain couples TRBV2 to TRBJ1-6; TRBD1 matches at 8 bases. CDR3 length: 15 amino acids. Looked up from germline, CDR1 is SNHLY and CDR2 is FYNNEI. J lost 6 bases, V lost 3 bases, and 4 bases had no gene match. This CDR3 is CASSDPRGLNSPLHF. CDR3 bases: TGTGCCAGCAGTGACCCCAGGGGGCTTAATTCACCCCTCCACTTT.